The 20 T cell receptor beta chains below all came from one sample that was sequenced in a study of blood T cell repertoires in COVID-19. The protocol was immunoSEQ multiplex PCR, while the TCRdb copy is restricted to in-frame clones and leaves out a portion. The table shows fewer than 250,000 clones, with roughly 80% occurring only once. The sequenced sample was peripheral blood. Every receptor here comes from a woman in her fifties or sixties with acute or convalescent COVID-19.

This clone was detected ten times or more. J is TRBJ2-2 and V is TRBV24-1; 7 bases are a match to TRBD1. CDR3 length: 15 amino acids. V trimming: 7 bases; J trimming: 0 bases; junction bases outside the gene matches: 4. Germline CDR1 reads KGHDR; CDR2 reads SFDVKD. CDR3 nucleotide sequence: TGTGCCACCAGAGCAGGGACAGCGAACACCGGGGAGCTGTTTTTT. Translation: CATRAGTANTGELFF.

For the CDR3, the DNA is TGTGCCAGCAGTGAAATTGGCCTCGGGGATGAGCAGTTCTTC. Protein product: CASSEIGLGDEQFF. This chain links TRBV6-4 with TRBJ2-1; D might be TRBD2 (5 bases). The V and J ends lost 3 bases and 8 bases respectively, with 14 bases between them. The CDR3 is made up of 14 amino acids. Per germline, CDR1 MRHNA and CDR2 SNTAGT.

V gene TRBV6-6 combines with J gene TRBJ2-3, with D possibly TRBD2 on 6 matching bases. The germline V gene encodes CDR1 MNHNY and CDR2 SVGAGI (reference sequence). Trimming shortened V by 6 bases and J by 0 bases, and 13 bases separated the two germline ends. This CDR3 is 15 amino acids long. The CDR3 region is CASRRDSYSTDTQYF. The CDR3 DNA is TGTGCCAGCAGACGGGACTCCTATAGCACAGATACGCAGTATTTT.

The chain is built from TRBV7-9 and TRBJ1-4; D is perhaps TRBD1 (5 bases). CDR3 size: 14 residues. Germline-derived CDR1 and CDR2 are SEHNR and FQNEAQ (reference sequence). V was shortened by 10 bases and J by 5 bases, with 17 bases between the two germline ends. The CDR3 sequence: CATSSTALNEKLFF. CDR3 nucleotides: TGTGCCACCTCTTCGACAGCACTAAATGAAAAACTGTTTTTT. The full variable domain, its missing parts supplied by reference TRBV7-9 and TRBJ1-4, is DTGVSQNPRHKITKRGQNVTFRCDPISEHNRLYWYRQTLGQGPEFLTYFQNEAQLEKSRLLSDRFSAERPKGSFSTLEIQRTEQGDSAMYLCATSSTALNEKLFFGSGTQLSVL.

There are a few counts of this clone. This rearrangement joins TRBV19 to TRBJ2-7, with TRBD1 matching 7 bases. Germline loops: CDR1 LNHDA, CDR2 SQIVND (reference sequence). J gave up 3 bases and V 6 bases, and 11 bases lay outside the gene matches. The CDR3 length is 15 residues. CDR3 DNA: TGTGCCAGTAGCCCTACTGAGACAGGGATCTACGAGCAGTACTTC. Encoded protein: CASSPTETGIYEQYF.

The rearrangement joins TRBV11-2 to TRBJ2-7; TRBD1 matches at 9 bases. V gave up 1 base and J gave up 2 bases; unmatched junction bases: 3. The CDR3 has 15 residues. Germline values: CDR1 SGHAT, CDR2 FQNNGV. This chain's CDR3 is CASSLGRDRAYEQYF. Here the CDR3 DNA reads TGTGCCAGCAGCTTAGGAAGGGACAGGGCCTACGAGCAGTACTTC.

This CDR3 reads CASSYRDRAYNEQFF. In DNA, the CDR3 is TGTGCCAGCAGTTACCGGGACAGGGCCTACAATGAGCAGTTCTTC. J is TRBJ2-1 and V is TRBV6-5, with 9 bases identical to TRBD1. The V gene end was trimmed by 2 bases and the J gene end by 2 bases; junction bases not matched to a gene: 1. Germline V CDR1 and CDR2: MNHEY, SVGAGI. The CDR3 covers 15 residues.

The V gene is TRBV5-6, the J gene TRBJ1-5, with D perhaps matching TRBD1 (6 bases). The CDR3 has 16 residues. V lost 2 bases, J lost 5 bases, and 17 bases lay in between. Looked up from germline, CDR1 is SGHDT and CDR2 is YYEEEE. This chain's CDR3 is CASSLTGGGAYQPQHF. CDR3 nucleotide sequence: TGTGCCAGCAGCTTAACGGGTGGGGGGGCCTATCAGCCCCAGCATTTT.

The V gene is TRBV11-2, the J gene TRBJ2-5, with D maybe TRBD2 (6 bases). The germline CDR1 and CDR2 sequences are SGHAT and FQNNGV. This CDR3 has 17 residues. The V end was cut by 1 base, the J end by 2 bases, with 17 bases between. CDR3 DNA sequence: TGTGCCAGCAGCTTAGGGGTTTTAGGAGGAGGGCAAGAGACCCAGTACTTC. Protein sequence: CASSLGVLGGGQETQYF.

This clone occurred once. The rearrangement uses TRBV6-6 and TRBJ1-5; D is unresolved. The CDR3 contains 14 residues. Germline CDR1 is MNHNY and CDR2 is SVGAGI (reference sequence). V lost 4 bases and J 5 bases, leaving 12 bases between the germline ends. The CDR3 nucleotides read TGTGCCAGCAGTTCCCGCGGTCTGGATCAGCCCCAGCATTTT. Its protein product is CASSSRGLDQPQHF.

Points on this clone: The same CDR3 arises from other DNA sequences in this sample as well. The chain has TRBV28 and TRBJ1-2, with D unclear. This CDR3 is built from 12 residues. Per the germline V gene, CDR1 is MDHEN and CDR2 is SYDVKM. Trimming pared 2 bases from V and 4 bases from J, leaving 5 bases between. CDR3 nucleotide sequence: TGTGCCAGCAGTTTAAGCGTCTATGGCTACACCTTC. Its translation: CASSLSVYGYTF.

The CDR3 DNA reads TGTGCCAGCTCACCGCCGACTAGCGGGGGTTTCAATGAGCAGTTCTTC. Translation gives CASSPPTSGGFNEQFF. The chain combines TRBV18 with TRBJ2-1; 12 positions match TRBD2. CDR3 length: 16 residues. The V segment lost 3 bases and the J segment 6 bases; nucleotides outside the gene matches: 6. Germline V lookup: CDR1 KGHSH, CDR2 LQKENI.

The rearrangement joins TRBV6-5 to TRBJ1-6, with TRBD1 identical over 8 bases. CDR3 length equals 16 residues. The germline V gene has CDR1 MNHEY and CDR2 SVGAGI. V lost 0 bases to trimming and J lost 6 bases; unmatched junction nucleotides: 4. The CDR3 bases are TGTGCCAGCAGTTACTCTTACGACAGGGGTAATTCACCCCTCCACTTT. Amino acids: CASSYSYDRGNSPLHF.

V gene TRBV9 combines with J gene TRBJ1-1; 9 bases agree with TRBD1. The CDR3 is made up of 15 amino acids. Germline V gene lookup returns CDR1 SGDLS and CDR2 YYNGEE. V lost 4 bases and J lost 4; bases outside the gene matches: 8. This CDR3 is CASSTQQGAGTEAFF. The CDR3 bases are TGTGCCAGCAGCACTCAACAGGGGGCGGGCACTGAAGCTTTCTTT.

This clone has more than one count but fewer than ten. The chain couples TRBV11-2 to TRBJ1-1; the D is unclear. Trimming cost V 1 base and J 0 bases, with 9 bases left between them. The CDR3 extends over 15 amino acids. The germline V gene has CDR1 SGHAT and CDR2 FQNNGV. The CDR3: CASSLGGNMNTEAFF. Written as DNA, the CDR3 is TGTGCCAGCAGCTTAGGAGGGAACATGAACACTGAAGCTTTCTTT.

The chain employs TRBV27 and TRBJ2-7; TRBD1 agrees at 8 bases. The CDR3 is 14 residues long. CDR1 MNHEY and CDR2 SMNVEV come from the germline V gene (reference sequence). Trimming at V came to 5 bases and at J to 5 bases, leaving 8 bases not matched to a gene. CDR3 residues: CASSPLQGVHEQYF. The CDR3 nucleotides are TGTGCCAGCAGTCCTCTACAGGGGGTCCACGAGCAGTACTTC.

CDR3 DNA: TGTGCCAGCAGCGGCAGGGTCGGTCGGGTCGGGGAGCTGTTTTTT. As protein: CASSGRVGRVGELFF. The genes are TRBV5-4 and TRBJ2-2; the D gene is possibly TRBD1 (5 bases). Germline CDR1 is SGHNT and CDR2 is YYREEE (reference sequence). This CDR3 has 15 amino acids. V was pared by 4 bases and J by 7 bases, with 17 bases between.

The gene calls are TRBV7-9 and TRBJ2-3; D ambiguous. The V end lost 8 bases, the J end lost 6 bases, and 9 bases lay between the germline ends. The CDR3 is 11 residues long. CDR1 is SEHNR, CDR2 FQNEAQ, per germline (reference sequence). The CDR3 region has the DNA TGTGCCAGCTCCCGGTCGGATACGCAGTATTTT. Amino acids: CASSRSDTQYF.

V is TRBV7-2 and J is TRBJ2-1, with 11 bases fitting TRBD2. Trimming at V came to 5 bases and at J to 7 bases, leaving 13 bases not matched to a gene. The CDR3 sequence is 17 residues long. The germline V gene encodes CDR1 SGHTA and CDR2 FQGNSA. CDR3 amino acids: CASSPTSGSTGVNEQFF. CDR3 nucleotides: TGTGCCAGCAGCCCCACTAGCGGGAGTACCGGGGTGAATGAGCAGTTCTTC.

This clone was counted at least ten times. In nucleotides, the CDR3 is TGTGCCAGCAGCCGGGACAGGGGAAATTCACCCCTCCACTTT. Encoded protein: CASSRDRGNSPLHF. The chain carries TRBV5-6 and TRBJ1-6; 10 nucleotides match TRBD1. V dropped 4 bases and J dropped 7; count of bases not matched to a gene: 2. This CDR3 contains 14 residues. Germline CDR1 reads SGHDT; CDR2 reads YYEEEE.